What follows are 31 T cell receptor beta chains derived from one specimen sequenced in a study of beta chain features in type 1 diabetes. The authors reverse transcribed all of the isolated RNA, so sequencing captured expressed TCRB transcripts. The protocol was immunoSEQ multiplex PCR, while the TCRdb copy is restricted to in-frame clones and leaves out a portion. Among 100,000 to 150,000 clones, approximately 15% were seen once, and the ten largest hold 2.6%. The antigens of these receptors remain unknown. Whole-study findings and limits: Shorter TCRB CDR3s, moderately but significantly so, were found in Type 1 diabetes patients in all four CD4+ subsets.

Sequenced input: central memory CD4+ T cells from blood. These receptors came from a young man with type 1 diabetes.

This clone was detected ten times or more. The rearrangement joins TRBV5-1 to TRBJ2-3; D possibly corresponds to TRBD1 (5 bases). V lost 4 bases, J lost 0 bases, and 9 bases lay in between. The CDR3 is made up of 14 amino acids. From germline, CDR1 is SGHRS and CDR2 YFSETQ. CDR3 loop: CASSVTVSTDTQYF. In DNA, the CDR3 is TGCGCCAGCAGCGTGACAGTAAGCACAGATACGCAGTATTTT. Full variable domain (rest looked up from reference TRBV5-1 and TRBJ2-3): KAGVTQTPRYLIKTRGQQVTLSCSPISGHRSVSWYQQTPGQGLQFLFEYFSETQRNKGNFPGRFSGRQFSNSRSEMNVSTLELGDSALYLCASSVTVSTDTQYFGPGTRLTVL.

This clone was detected a few times. The chain combines TRBV4-3 with TRBJ2-5, with 9 bases matching TRBD1. This CDR3 contains 17 residues. CDR1 and CDR2 from the germline V gene are LGHNA and YSLEER. The ends lost 0 bases at V and 4 bases at J; junction bases unmatched: 9. CDR3 sequence: CASSQDFRTGAVETQYF. The CDR3 DNA reads TGCGCCAGCAGCCAAGATTTTCGGACAGGGGCCGTAGAGACCCAGTACTTC.

This clone was observed a handful of times. The chain has TRBV7-2 and TRBJ1-1; no clear D. This CDR3 is built from 12 residues. The germline V gene has CDR1 SGHTA and CDR2 FQGNSA. Trimming cost V 7 bases and J 3 bases, with 9 bases left between them. CDR3: CASKGWDTEAFF. DNA for the CDR3: TGTGCCAGCAAGGGTTGGGACACTGAAGCTTTCTTT. Variable domain in full (rest from reference TRBV7-2 and TRBJ1-1): GAGVSQSPSNKVTEKGKDVELRCDPISGHTALYWYRQSLGQGLEFLIYFQGNSAPDKSGLPSDRFSAERTGGSVSTLTIQRTQQEDSAVYLCASKGWDTEAFFGQGTRLTVV.

The chain has TRBV19 and TRBJ2-1; TRBD1 agrees at 11 bases. The CDR3 consists of 17 residues. Trimming cost V 3 bases and J 6 bases; bases outside gene matches: 10. CDR1 is LNHDA and CDR2 is SQIVND in the germline V gene (reference sequence). DNA of the CDR3: TGTGCCAGTAGTATTGTGCCCCCGGGACAGGGGGTCAATGAGCAGTTCTTC. Translated: CASSIVPPGQGVNEQFF. Variable domain in full (rest from reference TRBV19 and TRBJ2-1): DGGITQSPKYLFRKEGQNVTLSCEQNLNHDAMYWYRQDPGQGLRLIYYSQIVNDFQKGDIAEGYSVSREKKESFPLTVTSAQKNPTAFYLCASSIVPPGQGVNEQFFGPGTRLTVL.

The chain joins TRBV7-9 to TRBJ2-1, with TRBD2 matching over 7 bases. The CDR3 spans 15 residues. Germline V CDR1 and CDR2: SEHNR, FQNEAQ (reference sequence). The ends lost 2 bases at V and 4 bases at J; junction bases unmatched: 5. Here the CDR3 DNA reads TGTGCCAGCAGCTTAAAAACTAGCGCTTACAATGAGCAGTTCTTC. Translation gives CASSLKTSAYNEQFF. The entire variable domain, with the rest obtained from reference TRBV7-9 and TRBJ2-1, is as follows: DTGVSQNPRHKITKRGQNVTFRCDPISEHNRLYWYRQTLGQGPEFLTYFQNEAQLEKSRLLSDRFSAERPKGSFSTLEIQRTEQGDSAMYLCASSLKTSAYNEQFFGPGTRLTVL.

J is TRBJ2-5 and V is TRBV7-2, with 7 bases identical to TRBD1. The CDR3 has 17 amino acids. Germline V CDR1 and CDR2: SGHTA, FQGNSA. With 3 bases clipped from V and 1 base from J, the junction kept 11 bases outside the gene matches. CDR3 DNA: TGTGCCAGCAGCTTTACCGGGTCCAGGGGGTCCCAAGAGACCCAGTACTTC. It specifies CASSFTGSRGSQETQYF.

This clone was seen a handful of times. This sequence joins TRBV30 and TRBJ2-3, with D perhaps matching TRBD2 (6 bases). From germline, CDR1 is GTSNPN and CDR2 SVGIG (reference sequence). This CDR3 spans 14 amino acids. Trimming took 5 bases from V and 1 from J, leaving 13 bases between them. The CDR3 loop reads CAWERGGGTDTQYF. CDR3 DNA: TGTGCCTGGGAAAGAGGCGGGGGCACAGATACGCAGTATTTT.

This clone came up a few times. This chain links TRBV18 with TRBJ2-1, with TRBD2 matching over 7 bases. The J segment lost 5 bases and the V segment lost 4 bases, leaving 5 bases of the junction unmatched. This CDR3 has 14 residues. Germline V gene lookup returns CDR1 KGHSH and CDR2 LQKENI. DNA for the CDR3: TGTGCCAGCTCACTGTACGGGAGGAACAATGAGCAGTTCTTC. Amino acid sequence: CASSLYGRNNEQFF.

The chain carries TRBV14 and TRBJ2-7; D gene uncertain. The CDR3 is made up of 14 amino acids. Germline CDR1 and CDR2: SGHDN and FVKESK. The V gene lost 6 bases and the J gene lost 2 bases, with 14 bases spanning the gap. The chain's CDR3 is CASSLMEFTYEQYF. CDR3 in DNA: TGTGCCAGCAGTCTGATGGAGTTCACCTACGAGCAGTACTTC.

On this clone: In the same sample, other DNA sequences code for this CDR3. This sequence joins TRBV30 and TRBJ2-3; D is ambiguous. The CDR3 sequence is 13 residues long. Germline-derived CDR1 and CDR2 are GTSNPN and SVGIG (reference sequence). Trimming took 0 bases from V and 6 from J, leaving 10 bases between them. CDR3 loop: CAWSVRLGDTQYF. The CDR3 coding sequence is TGTGCCTGGAGTGTACGTTTGGGGGATACGCAGTATTTT.

This clone was recorded a few times. The rearrangement uses TRBV14 and TRBJ2-7; no reliable D call. The V end was cut by 5 bases, the J end by 7 bases, with 15 bases between. Germline CDR1 and CDR2: SGHDN and FVKESK. The CDR3 covers 13 residues. The CDR3 DNA follows: TGTGCCAGCAGCTCGGGTTTCCTTACAGAGCAGTACTTC. Its translation is CASSSGFLTEQYF.

Here the CDR3 DNA reads TGTGCCAGCAGCCCCCAGACTAGCGGGCCACCCTACGAGCAGTACTTC. Translating gives CASSPQTSGPPYEQYF. V and J are TRBV7-9 and TRBJ2-7, with TRBD2 matching over 10 bases. Per germline, CDR1 SEHNR and CDR2 FQNEAQ (reference sequence). The CDR3 spans 16 residues. Unmatched junction bases numbered 9, after V lost 5 bases and J lost 2 bases.

In its sample, this clone was seen a few times. The V and J genes are TRBV28 and TRBJ2-7, with D unclear. Trimming took off 7 bases at V and 2 bases at J, with 24 bases between the two ends. CDR3 length: 17 amino acids. Germline lookup yields CDR1 MDHEN and CDR2 SYDVKM. The CDR3 is CASKARIRGANPYEQYF. CDR3 nucleotide sequence: TGTGCCAGCAAAGCGCGCATACGTGGCGCTAACCCCTACGAGCAGTACTTC. The whole variable domain, remainder taken from reference TRBV28 and TRBJ2-7, is DVKVTQSSRYLVKRTGEKVFLECVQDMDHENMFWYRQDPGLGLRLIYFSYDVKMKEKGDIPEGYSVSREKKERFSLILESASTNQTSMYLCASKARIRGANPYEQYFGPGTRLTVT.

This clone was seen more than once but under ten times. This sequence joins TRBV25-1 and TRBJ2-5; TRBD2 matches 7 bases. The CDR3 sequence is 14 residues long. Germline V gene sequence: CDR1 MGHDK, CDR2 SYGVNS. The V segment lost 1 base and the J segment 7 bases; nucleotides outside the gene matches: 6. The CDR3 spells CASSESGREGTQYF. The CDR3 DNA sequence: TGTGCCAGCAGTGAATCCGGCAGGGAGGGGACCCAGTACTTC.

In its sample, this clone was seen a few times. The rearrangement uses TRBV18 and TRBJ2-6; D is undetermined. CDR3 size: 17 residues. V was clipped by 3 bases and J by 1 base, with 13 bases between them. CDR1 and CDR2 from the germline V gene are KGHSH and LQKENI. For the CDR3, the DNA is TGTGCCAGCTCACCCTTCGAGACATTATCTGGGGCCAACGTCCTGACTTTC. It is translated as CASSPFETLSGANVLTF.

This chain joins TRBV18 and TRBJ2-1, with 7 positions matching TRBD2. This CDR3 comprises 14 residues. Germline CDR1 KGHSH, CDR2 LQKENI. The V and J ends lost 5 bases and 4 bases, in that order; junction bases with no gene match: 5. In DNA form, the CDR3 reads TGTGCCAGCTCAGCTAGCGGAACTTACAATGAGCAGTTCTTC. Translation gives CASSASGTYNEQFF.

This clone appeared a few times. This chain joins TRBV28 and TRBJ1-1, with D unclear. Germline V lookup: CDR1 MDHEN, CDR2 SYDVKM. V shed 2 bases and J shed 1 base, with 8 bases lying between them. This CDR3 is built from 14 residues. For the CDR3, the DNA is TGTGCCAGCAGTTTACCGGGCGGGAACACTGAAGCTTTCTTT. Its protein product is CASSLPGGNTEAFF.

This rearrangement joins TRBV6-7 to TRBJ2-4; D tentatively reads TRBD1 or TRBD2 (6 bases each). TRBV6-7 is recorded as an ORF, its role being uncertain. The CDR3 contains 16 residues. Deletions cut 4 bases from V and 6 bases from J, with 19 bases between. This chain's CDR3 is CASSSSKGGITNIQYF. In DNA form, the CDR3 reads TGTGCCAGCAGTTCCAGCAAGGGGGGAATTACAAACATTCAGTACTTC.

Only a few counts were recorded for this clone. The rearrangement uses TRBV6-5 and TRBJ2-1; 9 bases align to TRBD2. Per the germline V gene, CDR1 is MNHEY and CDR2 is SVGAGI. V lost 6 bases, J lost 5 bases, and 8 bases stayed unmatched. The CDR3 is 15 amino acids. CDR3 in DNA: TGTGCCAGCAGGTCTGAGGCTAGCGGGAACAATGAGCAGTTCTTC. It encodes CASRSEASGNNEQFF.

This clone was counted between two and nine times. This rearrangement joins TRBV5-4 to TRBJ2-7; D gene ambiguous. The CDR3 is 12 residues long. CDR1 and CDR2 from the germline V gene are SGHNT and YYREEE (reference sequence). V lost 4 bases and J lost 4, with 9 bases in between. The CDR3 DNA follows: TGTGCCAGCAGCCGGGCCCCGTACGAGCAGTACTTC. Translation: CASSRAPYEQYF. Supplemented by reference TRBV5-4 and TRBJ2-7, the full variable domain reads ETGVTQSPTHLIKTRGQQVTLRCSSQSGHNTVSWYQQALGQGPQFIFQYYREEENGRGNFPPRFSGLQFPNYSSELNVNALELDDSALYLCASSRAPYEQYFGPGTRLTVT.

V usage is TRBV10-3 and J usage is TRBJ2-1; D is unresolved. CDR1 and CDR2 from the germline V gene are ENHRY and SYGVKD. The CDR3 totals 14 residues. V was cut by 8 bases and J by 4 bases, with 15 bases left in between. CDR3 region: CAIGIELIYNEQFF. The CDR3 nucleotides are TGTGCCATCGGGATAGAACTCATTTACAATGAGCAGTTCTTC.

This clone was observed a single time. This sequence joins TRBV7-9 and TRBJ2-1; D perhaps matches TRBD1 (6 bases). Per the germline V gene, CDR1 is SEHNR and CDR2 is FQNEAQ (reference sequence). With 2 bases removed from V and 3 bases from J, the gap between germline ends came to 11 bases. The length of the CDR3 is 15 residues. The CDR3 region is CASSLIRGFYNEQFF. As DNA, the CDR3 is TGTGCCAGCAGCTTAATCAGGGGCTTCTACAATGAGCAGTTCTTC.

This clone was counted many times. The chain uses TRBV6-5 and TRBJ2-5; no clear D gene. This CDR3 region has 14 residues. Germline CDR1 and CDR2: MNHEY and SVGAGI. Trimming cost V 2 bases and J 2 bases, with 9 bases left between them. DNA of the CDR3: TGTGCCAGCAGTTACGGGGTGGGACAAGAGACCCAGTACTTC. Protein sequence: CASSYGVGQETQYF.

V usage is TRBV19 and J usage is TRBJ1-5; TRBD1 agrees at 7 bases. Trimming cost V 6 bases and J 2 bases; bases outside gene matches: 10. CDR3 length: 16 residues. Germline CDR1 is LNHDA and CDR2 is SQIVND (reference sequence). CDR3 sequence: CASSALKGAGNQPQHF. The CDR3 DNA reads as TGTGCCAGTAGCGCCCTAAAGGGGGCAGGCAATCAGCCCCAGCATTTT.

V gene TRBV5-1 combines with J gene TRBJ2-7; a weak D match, TRBD1 (5 bases). Trimming left V 3 bases short and J 5 bases short, with 6 bases between. There are 11 residues in the CDR3. Germline V gene lookup returns CDR1 SGHRS and CDR2 YFSETQ. CDR3 residues: CASSSDNEQYF. The CDR3 nucleotides read TGCGCCAGCAGCTCGGACAACGAGCAGTACTTC.

This sequence joins TRBV2 and TRBJ2-7; no firm D call. The CDR3 is made up of 11 amino acids. The V and J ends lost 6 bases and 3 bases respectively, with 6 bases between them. Germline-derived CDR1 and CDR2 are SNHLY and FYNNEI. In DNA form, the CDR3 reads TGTGCCAGCAGACGCGACTACGAGCAGTACTTC. Translated, it gives CASRRDYEQYF.

This clone turned up a few times. The V and J genes are TRBV6-1 and TRBJ2-6; D call uncertain. Germline CDR1 and CDR2: MNHNS and SASEGT. The length of the CDR3 is 10 residues. Trimming left V 6 bases short and J 12 bases short, with 6 bases between. The CDR3 bases are TGTGCCAGCAGCTCCTCCGTCCTGACTTTC. Its translation is CASSSSVLTF.

J is TRBJ2-3 and V is TRBV19; TRBD2 aligns across 7 bases. V dropped 6 bases and J dropped 5; count of bases not matched to a gene: 8. The germline V gene has CDR1 LNHDA and CDR2 SQIVND (reference sequence). CDR3 length equals 14 residues. The CDR3 DNA sequence: TGTGCCAGTAGGATGAGCGGGAATGGAGATACGCAGTATTTT. Translation gives CASRMSGNGDTQYF.

The genes are TRBV18 and TRBJ2-7; TRBD1 matches 7 bases. V lost 4 bases and J lost 6; bases outside the gene matches: 9. Germline V gene sequence: CDR1 KGHSH, CDR2 LQKENI. The length of the CDR3 is 14 residues. CDR3 DNA sequence: TGTGCCAGCTCACTAGAAGACAGGGCCACCGAGCAGTACTTC. It specifies CASSLEDRATEQYF. Complete variable domain (other parts from reference TRBV18 and TRBJ2-7): NAGVMQNPRHLVRRRGQEARLRCSPMKGHSHVYWYRQLPEEGLKFMVYLQKENIIDESGMPKERFSAEFPKEGPSILRIQQVVRGDSAAYFCASSLEDRATEQYFGPGTRLTVT.

This clone has a handful of counts. V is TRBV7-2 and J is TRBJ2-7, with D perhaps TRBD1 (6 bases). Trimming pared 2 bases from V and 6 bases from J, leaving 11 bases between. The germline V gene encodes CDR1 SGHTA and CDR2 FQGNSA. The CDR3 sequence is 13 residues long. CDR3 in DNA: TGTGCCAGCAGCTTAAACAGGGAACGCGAGCAGTACTTC. Translated: CASSLNREREQYF.

This clone has only one observation. The V call is TRBV27, the J call TRBJ1-1; D remains ambiguous. Germline V gene data show CDR1 as MNHEY and CDR2 as SMNVEV (reference sequence). Between the trimmed V and J ends, which lost 0 bases and 4 bases, there was a span of 15 bases. CDR3 length: 16 amino acids. CDR3 DNA sequence: TGTGCCAGCAGTTTATCGAATAGGTTCGTGGGCACTGAAGCTTTCTTT. Encoded protein: CASSLSNRFVGTEAFF.